This T cell receptor (beta chain) was captured in a study of blood T cell repertoires in COVID-19. Looking at the study overall: COVID-19 samples collected from the United States, Italy and Spain covered acute and convalescent phases. The cDNA or gDNA used as material had been derived from T cells, B-cell-depleted T cells, or PBMCs.

Per the original methods: Cell counts per sample came from amplifying reference gene primers. Clones were sequenced by immunoSEQ multiplex PCR, and TCRdb holds only the in-frame ones, with some missing. V and J calls and clone size are as listed in that table; D and trimming were resolved from the DNA. The sample shows roughly 140,000 clones, around nine tenths of them seen only once. The sequenced sample consisted of peripheral blood. This receptor was obtained from a woman between 40 and 50 years old with acute or convalescent COVID-19.

CDR3 sequence (DNA): TGTGCCAGCAGTTACTGGACTAGCACAGATACGCAGTATTTT. Protein product: CASSYWTSTDTQYF. The V gene is TRBV6-2 or TRBV6-3, the J gene TRBJ2-3; possibly TRBD2 for D (5 bases). Germline loops: CDR1 MNHEY, CDR2 SVGEGT. The V end was cut by 1 base, the J end by 0 bases, with 5 bases between. The CDR3 is 14 residues long.